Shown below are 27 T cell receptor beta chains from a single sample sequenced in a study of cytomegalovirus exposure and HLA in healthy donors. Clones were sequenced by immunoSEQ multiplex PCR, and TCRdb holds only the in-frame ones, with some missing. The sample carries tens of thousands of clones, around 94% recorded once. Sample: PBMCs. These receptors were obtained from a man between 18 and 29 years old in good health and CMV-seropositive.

CDR3 region: CASSPIYGDTQYF. The CDR3 DNA reads TGTGCCAGCAGCCCCATCTATGGAGATACGCAGTATTTT. The chain has TRBV4-2 and TRBJ2-3; D uncertain. V gave up 4 bases and J gave up 5 bases, with 10 bases separating them. CDR1 and CDR2 from the germline V gene are LGHNA and YNFKEQ. CDR3 length equals 13 residues.

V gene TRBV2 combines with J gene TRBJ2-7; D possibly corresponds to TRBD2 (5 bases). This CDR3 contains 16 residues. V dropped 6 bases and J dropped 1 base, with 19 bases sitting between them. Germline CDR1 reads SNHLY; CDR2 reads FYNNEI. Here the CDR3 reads CASRVSAGYTSYEQYF. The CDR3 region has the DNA TGTGCCAGCAGGGTCAGTGCGGGCTACACTTCCTACGAGCAGTACTTC.

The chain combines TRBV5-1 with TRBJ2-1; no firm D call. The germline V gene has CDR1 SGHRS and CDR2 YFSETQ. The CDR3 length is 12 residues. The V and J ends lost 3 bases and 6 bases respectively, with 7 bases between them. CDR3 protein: CASSSSGNEQFF. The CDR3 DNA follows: TGCGCCAGCAGCTCCTCGGGCAATGAGCAGTTCTTC.

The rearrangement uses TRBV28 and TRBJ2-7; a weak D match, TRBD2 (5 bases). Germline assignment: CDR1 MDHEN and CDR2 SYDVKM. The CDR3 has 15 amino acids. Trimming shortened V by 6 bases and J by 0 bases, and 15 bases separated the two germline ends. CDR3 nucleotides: TGTGCCAGCAGAGCAACGGGGTTAAGCTCCTACGAGCAGTACTTC. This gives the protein CASRATGLSSYEQYF.

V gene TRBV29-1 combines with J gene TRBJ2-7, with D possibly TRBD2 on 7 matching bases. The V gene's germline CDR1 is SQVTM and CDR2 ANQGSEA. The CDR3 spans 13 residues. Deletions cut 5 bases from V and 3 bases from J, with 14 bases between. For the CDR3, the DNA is TGCAGCGTTCGGGGGGCCCTATTCTACGAGCAGTACTTC. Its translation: CSVRGALFYEQYF.

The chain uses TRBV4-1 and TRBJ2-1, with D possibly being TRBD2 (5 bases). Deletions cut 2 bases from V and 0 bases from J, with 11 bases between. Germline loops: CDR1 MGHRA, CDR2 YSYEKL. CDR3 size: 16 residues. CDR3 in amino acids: CASSQQERLSYNEQFF. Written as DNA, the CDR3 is TGCGCCAGCAGCCAACAGGAGCGGCTCTCCTACAATGAGCAGTTCTTC.

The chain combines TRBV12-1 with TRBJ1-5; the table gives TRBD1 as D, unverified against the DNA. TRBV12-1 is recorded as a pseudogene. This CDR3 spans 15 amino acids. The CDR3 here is CASSPGQHSNQPQHF. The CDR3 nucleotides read TGTGCCAGCAGCCCTGGACAGCATAGCAATCAGCCCCAGCATTTT.

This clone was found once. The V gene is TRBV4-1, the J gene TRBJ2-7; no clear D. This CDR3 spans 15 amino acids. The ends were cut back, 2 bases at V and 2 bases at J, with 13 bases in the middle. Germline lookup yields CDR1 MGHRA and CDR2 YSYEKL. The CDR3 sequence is CASSQLLTTTYEQYF. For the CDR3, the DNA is TGCGCCAGCAGCCAACTACTAACCACTACCTACGAGCAGTACTTC.

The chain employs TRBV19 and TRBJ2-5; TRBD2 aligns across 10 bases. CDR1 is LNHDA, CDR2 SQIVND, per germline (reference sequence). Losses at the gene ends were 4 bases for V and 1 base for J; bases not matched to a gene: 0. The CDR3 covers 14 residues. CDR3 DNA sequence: TGTGCCAGTAGTAGGACTAGCGGCCAAGAGACCCAGTACTTC. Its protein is CASSRTSGQETQYF.

The CDR3 sequence: CAIRTRDTEPGDTQYF. The CDR3 DNA reads TGTGCCATCAGGACCCGGGACACGGAACCGGGCGATACGCAGTATTTT. V and J are TRBV10-3 and TRBJ2-3; a possible D gene is TRBD1 (6 bases). Trimming removed 6 bases at V and 6 bases at J, with 22 bases between. CDR3 length equals 16 residues. From germline, CDR1 is ENHRY and CDR2 SYGVKD.

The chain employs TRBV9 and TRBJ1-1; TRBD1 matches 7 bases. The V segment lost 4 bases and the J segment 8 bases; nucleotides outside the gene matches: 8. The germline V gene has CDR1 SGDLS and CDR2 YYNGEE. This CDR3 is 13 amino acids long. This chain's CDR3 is CASSQGGHGEAFF. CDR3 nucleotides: TGTGCCAGCAGCCAGGGGGGTCATGGGGAAGCTTTCTTT.

CDR3 sequence: CASTKTGRETQYF. CDR3 nucleotides: TGTGCCAGCACCAAGACAGGGCGTGAGACCCAGTACTTC. This chain connects TRBV25-1 to TRBJ2-5; 7 positions match TRBD1. In germline, CDR1 is MGHDK, CDR2 SYGVNS. The CDR3 loop spans 13 amino acids. The V and J ends lost 7 bases and 5 bases, in that order; junction bases with no gene match: 7.

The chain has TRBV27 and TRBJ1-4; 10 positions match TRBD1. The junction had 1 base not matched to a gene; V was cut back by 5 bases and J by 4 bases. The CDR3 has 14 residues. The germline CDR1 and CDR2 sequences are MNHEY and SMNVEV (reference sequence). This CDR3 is CASSGQGVNEKLFF. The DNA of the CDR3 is TGTGCCAGCAGTGGACAGGGGGTTAATGAAAAACTGTTTTTT.

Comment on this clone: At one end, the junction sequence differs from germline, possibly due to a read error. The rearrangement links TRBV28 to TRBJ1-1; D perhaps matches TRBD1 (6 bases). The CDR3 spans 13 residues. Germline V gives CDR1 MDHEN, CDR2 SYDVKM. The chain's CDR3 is CASSLLQGPEAFF. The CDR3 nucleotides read TGTGCCAGCAGCTTATTACAGGGTCCTGAAGCTTTCTTT.

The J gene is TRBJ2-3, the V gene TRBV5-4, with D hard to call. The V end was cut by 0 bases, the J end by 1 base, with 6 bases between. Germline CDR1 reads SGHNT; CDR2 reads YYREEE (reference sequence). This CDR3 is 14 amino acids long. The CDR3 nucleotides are TGTGCCAGCAGCTTGGAGGCGGGCACAGATACGCAGTATTTT. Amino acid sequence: CASSLEAGTDTQYF. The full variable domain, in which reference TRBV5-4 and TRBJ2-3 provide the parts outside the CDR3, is ETGVTQSPTHLIKTRGQQVTLRCSSQSGHNTVSWYQQALGQGPQFIFQYYREEENGRGNFPPRFSGLQFPNYSSELNVNALELDDSALYLCASSLEAGTDTQYFGPGTRLTVL.

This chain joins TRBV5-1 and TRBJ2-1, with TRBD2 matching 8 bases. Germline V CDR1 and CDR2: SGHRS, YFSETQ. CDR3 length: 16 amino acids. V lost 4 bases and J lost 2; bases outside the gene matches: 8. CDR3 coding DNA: TGCGCCAGCAGCCCGGCGCGGGAGGTTACCTACAATGAGCAGTTCTTC. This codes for CASSPAREVTYNEQFF.

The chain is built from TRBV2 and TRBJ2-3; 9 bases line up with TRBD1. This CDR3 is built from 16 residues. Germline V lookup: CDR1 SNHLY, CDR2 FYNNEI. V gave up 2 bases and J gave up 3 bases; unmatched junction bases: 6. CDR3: CASSESGQGMTDTQYF. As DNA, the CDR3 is TGTGCCAGCAGTGAATCGGGACAGGGTATGACAGATACGCAGTATTTT.

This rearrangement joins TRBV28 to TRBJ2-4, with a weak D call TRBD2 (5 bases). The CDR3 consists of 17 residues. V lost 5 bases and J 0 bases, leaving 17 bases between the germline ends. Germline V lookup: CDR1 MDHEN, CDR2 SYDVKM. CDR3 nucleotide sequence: TGTGCCAGCAGTCCCGACTATGGGATTTTAGCCAAAAACATTCAGTACTTC. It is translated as CASSPDYGILAKNIQYF.

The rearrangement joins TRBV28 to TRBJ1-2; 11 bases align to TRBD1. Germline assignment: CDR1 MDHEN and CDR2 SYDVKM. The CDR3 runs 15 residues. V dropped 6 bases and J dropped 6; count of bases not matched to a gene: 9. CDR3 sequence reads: CASSRPRTGGNGYTF. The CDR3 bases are TGTGCCAGCAGCCGCCCAAGGACAGGGGGCAATGGCTACACCTTC.

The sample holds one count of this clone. DNA of the CDR3: TGTGCCAGCAGTTCGGGAGGACAACACCTGGCTGAAGCTTTCTTT. The encoded protein is CASSSGGQHLAEAFF. This chain links TRBV27 with TRBJ1-1, with D perhaps matching TRBD1 (5 bases). The CDR3 loop spans 15 amino acids. Germline V lookup: CDR1 MNHEY, CDR2 SMNVEV (reference sequence). V was shortened by 4 bases and J by 6 bases, with 18 bases between the two germline ends.

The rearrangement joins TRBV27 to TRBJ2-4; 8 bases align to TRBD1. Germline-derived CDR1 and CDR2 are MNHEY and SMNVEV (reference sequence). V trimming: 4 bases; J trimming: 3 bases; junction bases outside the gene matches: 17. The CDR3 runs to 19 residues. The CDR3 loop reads CASSSTTGDLDIVKNIQYF. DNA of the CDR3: TGTGCCAGCAGTTCAACGACAGGGGACCTTGATATTGTCAAAAACATTCAGTACTTC.

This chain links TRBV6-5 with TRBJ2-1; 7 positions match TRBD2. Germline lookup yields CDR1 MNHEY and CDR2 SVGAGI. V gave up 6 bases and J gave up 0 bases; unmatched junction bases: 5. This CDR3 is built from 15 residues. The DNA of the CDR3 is TGTGCCAGCAGCGCCGGGGGGAGCTCCTACAATGAGCAGTTCTTC. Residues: CASSAGGSSYNEQFF.

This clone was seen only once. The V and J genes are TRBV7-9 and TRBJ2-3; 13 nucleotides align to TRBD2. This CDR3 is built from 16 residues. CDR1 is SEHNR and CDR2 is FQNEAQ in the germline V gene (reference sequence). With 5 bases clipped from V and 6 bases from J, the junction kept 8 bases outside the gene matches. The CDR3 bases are TGTGCCAGCAGCCCCCGGACTAGCGGGAGATGGGATACGCAGTATTTT. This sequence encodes CASSPRTSGRWDTQYF.

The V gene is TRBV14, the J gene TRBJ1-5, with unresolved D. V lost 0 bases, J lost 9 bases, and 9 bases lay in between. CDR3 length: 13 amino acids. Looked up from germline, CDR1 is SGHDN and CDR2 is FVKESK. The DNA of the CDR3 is TGTGCCAGCAGCCAAGAATACGGTTGGCCCCAGCATTTT. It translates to CASSQEYGWPQHF.

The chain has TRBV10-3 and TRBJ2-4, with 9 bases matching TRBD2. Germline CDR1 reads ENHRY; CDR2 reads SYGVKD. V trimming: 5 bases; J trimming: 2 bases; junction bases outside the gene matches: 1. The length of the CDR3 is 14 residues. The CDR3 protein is CAISLAGTKNIQYF. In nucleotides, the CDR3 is TGTGCCATCAGTCTAGCGGGGACCAAAAACATTCAGTACTTC.

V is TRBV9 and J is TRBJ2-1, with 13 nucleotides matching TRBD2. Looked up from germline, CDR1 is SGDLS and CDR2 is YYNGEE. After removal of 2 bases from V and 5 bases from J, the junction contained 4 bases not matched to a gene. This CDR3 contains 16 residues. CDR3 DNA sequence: TGTGCCAGCAGCGTCCGGACTAGCGGGAGTCACAATGAGCAGTTCTTC. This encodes CASSVRTSGSHNEQFF. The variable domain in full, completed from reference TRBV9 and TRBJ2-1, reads DSGVTQTPKHLITATGQRVTLRCSPRSGDLSVYWYQQSLDQGLQFLIQYYNGEERAKGNILERFSAQQFPDLHSELNLSSLELGDSALYFCASSVRTSGSHNEQFFGPGTRLTVL.

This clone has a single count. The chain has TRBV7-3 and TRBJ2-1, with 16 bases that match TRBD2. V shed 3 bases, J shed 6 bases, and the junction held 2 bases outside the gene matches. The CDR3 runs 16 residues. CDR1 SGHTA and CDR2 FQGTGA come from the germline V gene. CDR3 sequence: CASSLGTSGRGNEQFF. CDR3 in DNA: TGTGCCAGCAGCTTGGGGACTAGCGGGAGGGGCAATGAGCAGTTCTTC.